This record covers a single TCR beta chain. A multiplex PCR was run with 60 Vbeta primers and 13 Jbeta primers. Produced via immunoSEQ multiplex PCR; TCRdb's table is partial and in-frame only. The sample carries about 77,000 clones, approximately 78% recorded once. The sample is drawn from a study of cytomegalovirus exposure and HLA in healthy donors. The germline V and J ends were trimmed by 4 bases and 6 bases, with 19 bases remaining between them. This CDR3 is built from 16 residues. CDR1 MDHEN and CDR2 SYDVKM come from the germline V gene. This chain joins TRBV28 and TRBJ1-5; D is ambiguous. The origin of this receptor is a man aged 40-55 years in good health and CMV-seronegative. The sequencing input was PBMCs. CDR3 in amino acids: CASSSLSGISGQPQHF. CDR3 in DNA: TGTGCCAGCAGTTCCCTCTCGGGGATATCGGGTCAGCCCCAGCATTTT. The whole variable domain, filled in from reference TRBV28 and TRBJ1-5, reads DVKVTQSSRYLVKRTGEKVFLECVQDMDHENMFWYRQDPGLGLRLIYFSYDVKMKEKGDIPEGYSVSREKKERFSLILESASTNQTSMYLCASSSLSGISGQPQHFGDGTRLSIL.